These 27 T cell receptor beta chains were sequenced from one sample in a study of cytomegalovirus exposure and HLA in healthy donors. The repertoire was sequenced with immunoSEQ multiplex PCR; TCRdb's copy has only in-frame clones and lacks some. The table shows under 85,000 clones, with 85% to 95% occurring only once. The sample comprised PBMCs. All receptors come from a woman aged 18-35 years in good health and CMV-seronegative.

The chain links TRBV4-2 to TRBJ2-7, with 10 bases aligning to TRBD2. The CDR3 is made up of 15 amino acids. CDR1 is LGHNA, CDR2 YNFKEQ, per germline. Germline trimming cut 4 bases from V and 5 bases from J; bases unmatched to any gene: 8. The CDR3 DNA reads TGTGCCAGCAGCCGAACAGGACTAGCGGACGACGAGCAGTACTTC. It codes for CASSRTGLADDEQYF.

This clone was seen just once. The chain recombines TRBV18 with TRBJ1-1, with D tentatively TRBD1 (5 bases). This CDR3 spans 15 amino acids. The V end was cut by 2 bases, the J end by 4 bases, with 14 bases between. The V gene's germline CDR1 is KGHSH and CDR2 LQKENI. The CDR3 reads CASSPSGGWGTEAFF. The CDR3 region has the DNA TGTGCCAGCTCACCAAGCGGGGGATGGGGCACTGAAGCTTTCTTT.

The chain joins TRBV6-4 to TRBJ2-1, with D possibly matching TRBD1 (5 bases). CDR1 and CDR2 from the germline V gene are MRHNA and SNTAGT. V lost 6 bases and J 8 bases, leaving 17 bases between the germline ends. This CDR3 is built from 14 residues. The CDR3 loop is CASSETEGVDEQFF. CDR3 bases: TGTGCCAGCAGCGAAACCGAAGGGGTGGATGAGCAGTTCTTC.

V usage is TRBV7-8 and J usage is TRBJ2-1; the D is unclear. The CDR3 extends over 12 amino acids. Germline V gene sequence: CDR1 SGHVS, CDR2 FQNEAQ. Trimming removed 1 base at V and 8 bases at J, with 6 bases between. DNA for the CDR3: TGTGCCAGCAGCTTAGTAGAACATGAGCAGTTCTTC. Translated: CASSLVEHEQFF.

The rearrangement links TRBV6-5 to TRBJ1-2; a weak D match, TRBD1 (5 bases). From germline, CDR1 is MNHEY and CDR2 SVGAGI. This CDR3 has 14 amino acids. Trimming cost V 7 bases and J 1 base, with 13 bases left between them. The CDR3 DNA sequence: TGTGCCAGCACTCGGGGGTTGGTTAACTATGGCTACACCTTC. Amino acids: CASTRGLVNYGYTF.

This chain uses TRBV4-3 with TRBJ1-2, with D unclear. CDR3 length: 14 residues. V was clipped by 0 bases and J by 8 bases, with 13 bases between them. Germline lookup yields CDR1 LGHNA and CDR2 YSLEER. CDR3 region: CASSQDRADWGYTF. CDR3 bases: TGCGCCAGCAGCCAAGATCGGGCGGACTGGGGCTACACCTTC.

V gene TRBV5-1 combines with J gene TRBJ1-2; D uncertain. In germline, CDR1 is SGHRS, CDR2 YFSETQ. Trimming took 2 bases from V and 8 from J, leaving 7 bases between them. CDR3 length: 11 residues. CDR3 region: CASSLSGGYTF. As DNA, the CDR3 is TGCGCCAGCAGCTTATCGGGAGGCTACACCTTC.

The chain joins TRBV19 to TRBJ1-2, with 7 bases identical to TRBD1. The germline V gene has CDR1 LNHDA and CDR2 SQIVND (reference sequence). The ends lost 5 bases at V and 0 bases at J; junction bases unmatched: 15. The CDR3 runs 18 residues. CDR3 DNA sequence: TGTGCCAGTAGTCAACCTTGGGGACAGCAAGGAGCTAACTATGGCTACACCTTC. Residues: CASSQPWGQQGANYGYTF.

The chain has TRBV19 and TRBJ1-5; possible D gene TRBD1, 5 bases. The V gene lost 6 bases and the J gene lost 3 bases, with 12 bases spanning the gap. Germline CDR1 LNHDA, CDR2 SQIVND (reference sequence). The CDR3 is 14 amino acids. CDR3 protein: CASSGGGFNQPQHF. The CDR3 region has the DNA TGTGCCAGTAGCGGGGGAGGATTCAATCAGCCCCAGCATTTT.

The gene calls are TRBV19 and TRBJ1-5, with TRBD1 as a possible D gene (5 bases). Trimming pared 3 bases from V and 1 base from J, leaving 10 bases between. The CDR3 loop spans 15 amino acids. CDR1 is LNHDA and CDR2 is SQIVND in the germline V gene (reference sequence). The CDR3 sequence: CASSIRASSNQPQHF. CDR3 coding DNA: TGTGCCAGTAGTATCAGGGCGAGCAGCAATCAGCCCCAGCATTTT.

This chain uses TRBV18 with TRBJ2-7; perhaps TRBD1 as D (6 bases). This CDR3 spans 13 amino acids. V was pared by 3 bases and J by 4 bases, with 10 bases between. CDR1 is KGHSH and CDR2 is LQKENI in the germline V gene. In nucleotides, the CDR3 is TGTGCCAGCTCACCCCGGACAGTTTACGAGCAGTACTTC. It encodes CASSPRTVYEQYF.

The gene calls are TRBV6-6 and TRBJ1-3; D is perhaps TRBD1 (6 bases). CDR1 MNHNY and CDR2 SVGAGI come from the germline V gene (reference sequence). V was pared by 6 bases and J by 4 bases, with 13 bases between. The CDR3 contains 14 residues. In nucleotides, the CDR3 is TGTGCCAGCAGACAGGGTTGGTCCGGAAACACCATATATTTT. Its protein product is CASRQGWSGNTIYF.

This rearrangement joins TRBV13 to TRBJ1-6, with 7 bases identical to TRBD1. The germline gives CDR1 PRHDT, CDR2 FYEKMQ (reference sequence). CDR3 length equals 14 residues. The trim removed 5 bases at V and 9 bases at J, leaving 7 bases unmatched. In DNA form, the CDR3 reads TGTGCCAGCAGCCCCCGGGACAGAAGTTCACCCCTCCACTTT. Translating it yields CASSPRDRSSPLHF.

J is TRBJ1-1 and V is TRBV7-6; D uncertain. The CDR3 spans 13 residues. V lost 4 bases, J lost 1 base, and 7 bases lay in between. CDR1 and CDR2 from the germline V gene are SGHVS and FNYEAQ. The chain's CDR3 is CASSSTENTEAFF. The CDR3 coding sequence is TGTGCCAGCAGCTCTACAGAGAACACTGAAGCTTTCTTT.

J is TRBJ2-5 and V is TRBV28; 10 nucleotides line up with TRBD1. The CDR3 sequence is 19 residues long. Trimming cost V 2 bases and J 2 bases; bases outside gene matches: 14. Germline V lookup: CDR1 MDHEN, CDR2 SYDVKM. The CDR3 region has the DNA TGTGCCAGCAGTTTAATTCTTTTCTACGGGACAGGGGAACAAGAGACCCAGTACTTC. Translation gives CASSLILFYGTGEQETQYF. Based on the CDR3 plus reference TRBV28 and TRBJ2-5, the full variable domain is DVKVTQSSRYLVKRTGEKVFLECVQDMDHENMFWYRQDPGLGLRLIYFSYDVKMKEKGDIPEGYSVSREKKERFSLILESASTNQTSMYLCASSLILFYGTGEQETQYFGPGTRLLVL.

The chain has TRBV4-3 and TRBJ2-2, with D maybe TRBD2 (6 bases). The CDR3 is 15 residues long. Per germline, CDR1 LGHNA and CDR2 YSLEER. V lost 4 bases to trimming and J lost 5 bases, with 14 bases between them. This CDR3 is CASSPSFAGTGELFF. The CDR3 DNA follows: TGCGCCAGCAGCCCTAGTTTCGCGGGAACCGGGGAGCTGTTTTTT.

V usage is TRBV4-1 and J usage is TRBJ2-3; 7 bases align to TRBD1. CDR3 length: 18 residues. Per the germline V gene, CDR1 is MGHRA and CDR2 is YSYEKL. The V segment lost 1 base and the J segment 1 base; nucleotides outside the gene matches: 11. The CDR3 DNA is TGCGCCAGCAGCCAAGGCTCAAGACAGGGTGCGGGCACAGATACGCAGTATTTT. Amino acids: CASSQGSRQGAGTDTQYF.

V gene TRBV4-1 combines with J gene TRBJ2-2; a weak D match, TRBD2 (8 bases). Trimming pared 2 bases from V and 12 bases from J, leaving 31 bases between. Germline CDR1 and CDR2: MGHRA and YSYEKL. This CDR3 comprises 19 residues. The CDR3 region has the DNA TGCGCCAGCAGCCAATTCTTTAATGTAGCGGGACAGTTCGTTCCTCAGCTGTTTTTT. It translates to CASSQFFNVAGQFVPQLFF.

This sequence joins TRBV4-2 and TRBJ2-1; 7 bases align to TRBD2. Germline CDR1 reads LGHNA; CDR2 reads YNFKEQ. CDR3 length equals 15 residues. V trimming: 0 bases; J trimming: 2 bases; junction bases outside the gene matches: 1. The CDR3 DNA reads as TGTGCCAGCAGCCAAGAAAGCGGGACCTACAATGAGCAGTTCTTC. Its translation: CASSQESGTYNEQFF.

The chain links TRBV11-2 to TRBJ2-2; 9 bases agree with TRBD1. Germline lookup yields CDR1 SGHAT and CDR2 FQNNGV. Trimming cost V 4 bases and J 3 bases; bases outside gene matches: 9. The CDR3 loop spans 17 amino acids. CDR3 sequence: CASSSSRDRDHTGELFF. Here the CDR3 DNA reads TGTGCCAGCAGCTCCAGCCGGGACAGGGACCACACCGGGGAGCTGTTTTTT.

In its sample, this clone was seen a few times. This sequence joins TRBV5-1 and TRBJ2-7; 10 bases are a match to TRBD2. The length of the CDR3 is 15 residues. From germline, CDR1 is SGHRS and CDR2 YFSETQ. V trimming: 0 bases; J trimming: 4 bases; junction bases outside the gene matches: 4. CDR3 sequence (DNA): TGCGCCAGCAGCTTGGGTAGCGGGGGGCTATACGAGCAGTACTTC. It encodes CASSLGSGGLYEQYF. The whole variable domain, filled in from reference TRBV5-1 and TRBJ2-7, reads KAGVTQTPRYLIKTRGQQVTLSCSPISGHRSVSWYQQTPGQGLQFLFEYFSETQRNKGNFPGRFSGRQFSNSRSEMNVSTLELGDSALYLCASSLGSGGLYEQYFGPGTRLTVT.

This clone was observed a few times. V and J are TRBV6-1 and TRBJ2-7, with 7 bases that match TRBD2. CDR3 length equals 16 residues. V trimming: 2 bases; J trimming: 2 bases; junction bases outside the gene matches: 9. In germline, CDR1 is MNHNS, CDR2 SASEGT. DNA of the CDR3: TGTGCCAGCAGTGAAACGGACCGTAGCGGGCCCTACGAGCAGTACTTC. This translates into CASSETDRSGPYEQYF.

The CDR3 loop is CASSYSKGDRARGYTF. The CDR3 coding sequence is TGTGCCAGCAGTTACTCGAAGGGCGACAGGGCTCGAGGCTACACCTTC. This chain connects TRBV6-5 to TRBJ1-2, with 7 bases matching TRBD1. The germline V gene has CDR1 MNHEY and CDR2 SVGAGI. With 0 bases clipped from V and 8 bases from J, the junction kept 12 bases outside the gene matches. The CDR3 runs to 16 residues.

The rearrangement joins TRBV7-3 to TRBJ2-5, with 9 bases aligning to TRBD1. This CDR3 contains 14 residues. J gave up 3 bases and V 5 bases, and 4 bases lay outside the gene matches. The germline V gene encodes CDR1 SGHTA and CDR2 FQGTGA. CDR3 in DNA: TGTGCCAGCAGCAGCACAGGGGGCGAAGAGACCCAGTACTTC. Protein sequence: CASSSTGGEETQYF.

The DNA for the CDR3 is TGCGCCAGCAGAGGGATCAGGGTATACAATGAGCAGTTCTTC. The encoded protein is CASRGIRVYNEQFF. The chain carries TRBV5-1 and TRBJ2-1; D might be TRBD1 (5 bases). Germline assignment: CDR1 SGHRS and CDR2 YFSETQ. V dropped 5 bases and J dropped 4 bases, with 13 bases sitting between them. The CDR3 is 14 residues long.

The chain has TRBV19 and TRBJ1-5; maybe TRBD1 (6 bases). From germline, CDR1 is LNHDA and CDR2 SQIVND (reference sequence). Trimming stripped 4 bases from V and 1 base from J, with 14 bases between. The length of the CDR3 is 16 residues. The CDR3 sequence: CASSREGGSSNQPQHF. The DNA for the CDR3 is TGTGCCAGTAGTAGGGAGGGGGGATCCAGCAATCAGCCCCAGCATTTT.

This clone was counted once. V gene TRBV6-6 combines with J gene TRBJ2-7; 7 bases match TRBD2. The trim removed 0 bases at V and 5 bases at J, leaving 10 bases unmatched. Germline CDR1 MNHNY, CDR2 SVGAGI (reference sequence). The CDR3 is 16 amino acids. Written as DNA, the CDR3 is TGTGCCAGCAGTTACTCGATGGGAGGGAAGGGTAACGAGCAGTACTTC. As protein: CASSYSMGGKGNEQYF.